Listed below are T cell receptor beta chains from one sample, sequenced in a study of neurological immune-mediated disorders. TCRdb reprocessed the 5' RACE reads via MiXCR and lists one record per CDR3 protein. This sample has about 22,000 distinct CDR3 sequences, with about 6% found just once. The specimen sequenced was CD8+ T cells from blood. These receptors were collected from a man between 18 and 29 years old in good health. Each CDR3 is given with its conserved first and last residue. The order of the fields is V gene, D gene, clone size, J gene, CDR3 DNA, CDR3 protein. The D gene is left open where the match is weak. Size is stated for part of the rows, as once, few or many counts, or as a class when the clone is expanded.

V gene: TRBV7-9; D gene: TRBD1; clone size: NA; J gene: TRBJ2-3; CDR3 DNA: TGTGCCAGCAGCCGCTTAGTGGACAGGGCAGATACGCAGTATTTT; CDR3 protein: CASSRLVDRADTQYF
V gene: TRBV10-3; D gene: TRBD1; clone size: NA; J gene: TRBJ2-1; CDR3 DNA: TGTGCCATCAGTGGAGGGACAGGGTCTTCCTACAATGAGCAGTTCTTC; CDR3 protein: CAISGGTGSSYNEQFF
V gene: TRBV5-1; D gene: NA; clone size: many; J gene: TRBJ1-4; CDR3 DNA: TGCGCCAGCAGCTATTCAGGCGCAACTAATGAAAAACTGTTTTTT; CDR3 protein: CASSYSGATNEKLFF
V gene: TRBV5-1; D gene: TRBD2; clone size: NA; J gene: TRBJ2-1; CDR3 DNA: TGCGCCAGCAGCTTGGGGGTAGCGGGGAACAATGAGCAGTTCTTC; CDR3 protein: CASSLGVAGNNEQFF
V gene: TRBV29-1; D gene: TRBD1; clone size: many; J gene: TRBJ1-2; CDR3 DNA: TGCAGCGTTTTACCGGTATCGGTCAGGGGGTCTGGTGGCTACACCTTC; CDR3 protein: CSVLPVSVRGSGGYTF
V gene: TRBV29-1; D gene: NA; clone size: many; J gene: TRBJ1-1; CDR3 DNA: TGCAGCGTTGACCGGAGGAACACTGAAGCTTTCTTT; CDR3 protein: CSVDRRNTEAFF
V gene: TRBV7-9; D gene: TRBD2; clone size: few; J gene: TRBJ2-5; CDR3 DNA: TGTGCCAGCAGCTCCCAGACTAGCGGGGCTGAAGAGACCCAGTACTTC; CDR3 protein: CASSSQTSGAEETQYF
V gene: TRBV4-2; D gene: NA; clone size: many; J gene: TRBJ2-7; CDR3 DNA: TGTGCCAGCAGCCAAGATGGAGGCTACGAGCAGTACTTC; CDR3 protein: CASSQDGGYEQYF
V gene: TRBV7-6; D gene: TRBD1; clone size: many; J gene: TRBJ2-3; CDR3 DNA: TGTGCCAGCAGCTCCTGGACAGGGAGCACAGATACGCAGTATTTT; CDR3 protein: CASSSWTGSTDTQYF
V gene: TRBV6-2/TRBV6-3; D gene: NA; clone size: few; J gene: TRBJ2-2; CDR3 DNA: TGTGCCAGCACCCTTTCGTTAGCAGATAACACCGGGGAGCTGTTTTTT; CDR3 protein: CASTLSLADNTGELFF
V gene: TRBV9; D gene: NA; clone size: many; J gene: TRBJ1-1; CDR3 DNA: TGTGCCAGCAGCGATTCAACAGGGATGAACACTGAAGCTTTCTTT; CDR3 protein: CASSDSTGMNTEAFF
V gene: TRBV5-1; D gene: NA; clone size: NA; J gene: TRBJ2-1; CDR3 DNA: TGCGCCAGCAAGGCACAACCGAGCTCCTACAATGAGCAGTTCTTC; CDR3 protein: CASKAQPSSYNEQFF
V gene: TRBV7-9; D gene: NA; clone size: many; J gene: TRBJ2-7; CDR3 DNA: TGTGCCAGCAGCTTAGCCGGGACGCTTCCCTACGAGCAGTACTTC; CDR3 protein: CASSLAGTLPYEQYF
V gene: TRBV29-1; D gene: NA; clone size: NA; J gene: TRBJ1-1; CDR3 DNA: TGCAGCGCCCGAGGGGGGGTCGGCACTGAAGCTTTCTTT; CDR3 protein: CSARGGVGTEAFF
V gene: TRBV4-1; D gene: NA; clone size: many; J gene: TRBJ2-7; CDR3 DNA: TGCGCCAGCAGCCAACCTACGGGACCCTACGAGCAGTACTTC; CDR3 protein: CASSQPTGPYEQYF
V gene: TRBV30; D gene: NA; clone size: many; J gene: TRBJ1-1; CDR3 DNA: TGTGCCTGGAGTCGGCAGCCAATGAACACTGAAGCTTTCTTT; CDR3 protein: CAWSRQPMNTEAFF
V gene: TRBV5-6; D gene: NA; clone size: many; J gene: TRBJ2-1; CDR3 DNA: TGTGCCAGCAGTCCCGGATTTGGGGAGCAGTTCTTC; CDR3 protein: CASSPGFGEQFF
V gene: TRBV20-1; D gene: NA; clone size: many; J gene: TRBJ2-3; CDR3 DNA: TGCAGTGCTAGAGGAACAGACAACACAGATACGCAGTATTTT; CDR3 protein: CSARGTDNTDTQYF
V gene: TRBV6-5; D gene: NA; clone size: many; J gene: TRBJ1-2; CDR3 DNA: TGTGCCAGCAGTGGAGGATATTCCTCCCTCTCTAACTATGGCTACACCTTC; CDR3 protein: CASSGGYSSLSNYGYTF
V gene: TRBV11-2; D gene: NA; clone size: many; J gene: TRBJ1-2; CDR3 DNA: TGTGCCAGCAGCCCGACGTATGGGGACGGCTACACCTTC; CDR3 protein: CASSPTYGDGYTF
V gene: TRBV5-5; D gene: NA; clone size: many; J gene: TRBJ2-7; CDR3 DNA: TGTGCCAGCAGCCTATATGCCCAGGGGCGACTTGCCTACGAGCAGTACTTC; CDR3 protein: CASSLYAQGRLAYEQYF
V gene: TRBV14; D gene: NA; clone size: many; J gene: TRBJ1-2; CDR3 DNA: TGTGCCATCCCGGGTCCCTATGGCTACACCTTC; CDR3 protein: CAIPGPYGYTF
V gene: TRBV28; D gene: NA; clone size: many; J gene: TRBJ2-7; CDR3 DNA: TGTGCCAGCAAAGGCCTCACCTACGAGCAGTACTTC; CDR3 protein: CASKGLTYEQYF
V gene: TRBV5-1; D gene: TRBD1; clone size: many; J gene: TRBJ1-1; CDR3 DNA: TGCGCCAGCAGCTCGGGGACAGCAATGAACACTGAAGCTTTCTTT; CDR3 protein: CASSSGTAMNTEAFF
V gene: TRBV11-1; D gene: NA; clone size: many; J gene: TRBJ1-5; CDR3 DNA: TGTGCCAGCAGCCGCGACAGCTATAGCAATCAGCCCCAGCATTTT; CDR3 protein: CASSRDSYSNQPQHF
V gene: TRBV5-1; D gene: TRBD1; clone size: many; J gene: TRBJ1-5; CDR3 DNA: TGCGCCAGCAGCTTTACGGGGACAGACGTCTCGCCCCAGCATTTT; CDR3 protein: CASSFTGTDVSPQHF
V gene: TRBV20-1; D gene: NA; clone size: NA; J gene: TRBJ2-1; CDR3 DNA: NA; CDR3 protein: CSARLAVTEAFFGQDTRPYNEQFF
V gene: TRBV2; D gene: NA; clone size: many; J gene: TRBJ2-7; CDR3 DNA: TGTGCCAGCAGTGACGCTGACATCCGGACGGCCGGGATGAAGTACTTC; CDR3 protein: CASSDADIRTAGMKYF
V gene: TRBV29-1; D gene: NA; clone size: many; J gene: TRBJ2-7; CDR3 DNA: TGCAGCGTTGAAGATCAGTACGAGCAGTACTTC; CDR3 protein: CSVEDQYEQYF